This TCR beta chain was observed in a study of blood T cell repertoires in COVID-19. The wider study: PBMCs, B-cell-depleted T cells, or T cells were the source of the cDNA or gDNA that made up the material.

In the authors' workflow: Reference gene primer amplification gave nucleated cell count estimates. TCRdb's table, derived via immunoSEQ multiplex PCR, lists solely in-frame clones and lacks some. V and J calls and clone size are given by that table; D and trimming were obtained from the DNA. The sample shows approximately 180,000 clones, roughly 84% of them seen only once. Across roughly 25 US areas, participants ranged in age from about 18 to 100 years. Which cohort a participant joined came from the clinical history participants gave. The junction had 5 bases not matched to a gene; V was cut back by 3 bases and J by 3 bases. Germline CDR1 reads MGHDK; CDR2 reads SYGVNS. This CDR3 spans 15 amino acids.

This sequence was found in a man aged 50 or older who had recovered from COVID-19. This sequence joins TRBV25-1 and TRBJ1-1, with 9 positions matching TRBD1. Sequencing was performed on PBMCs or T cells enriched from blood (not recorded which). The CDR3 sequence is CASSDIQGAYTEAFF. In DNA, the CDR3 is TGTGCCAGCAGTGACATACAGGGGGCCTACACTGAAGCTTTCTTT. The whole variable domain, remainder taken from reference TRBV25-1 and TRBJ1-1, is EADIYQTPRYLVIGTGKKITLECSQTMGHDKMYWYQQDPGMELHLIHYSYGVNSTEKGDLSSESTVSRIRTEHFPLTLESARPSHTSQYLCASSDIQGAYTEAFFGQGTRLTVV.